This T cell receptor (beta chain) was profiled in a study of cytomegalovirus exposure and HLA in healthy donors. Study-level background: Previous work identified 95 million to 140 million unique TCR beta sequences from approximately 190 million T cells. Study-wide results and caveats: Within a later analysis, the majority of CMV-associated TCR beta chains appeared HLA-restricted. It was reported in a later analysis that an Asian-associated ancestry cluster showed fewer N-insertions than the 666-donor mean. In a later analysis, specific HLA alleles were associated with 15,000 to 20,000 TCR beta sequences at a 0.05 false discovery rate.

The primer mix had 60 Vbeta and 13 Jbeta primers. Only in-frame clones appear in the TCRdb table, and some are missing; sequencing was by immunoSEQ multiplex PCR. The table has roughly 57,000 clones, 70% to 85% seen once. V was cut by 6 bases and J by 2 bases, with 16 bases left in between. This CDR3 is built from 15 residues. Germline V CDR1 and CDR2: MNHEY, SMNVEV (reference sequence). Details on this clone: The antigen remains undetermined.

This clonotype was sampled from a man aged 45-60 years in good health and CMV-seronegative. V usage is TRBV27 and J usage is TRBJ1-1; D is possibly TRBD1 (6 bases). Input material: PBMCs. CDR3 nucleotide sequence: TGTGCCAGCAGCTACGGACAGAGGGCTAACACTGAAGCTTTCTTT. Amino acid sequence: CASSYGQRANTEAFF.